Listed below are T cell receptor beta chains from one sample, sequenced in a study of shared clonotypes between healthy human individuals. Produced via immunoSEQ multiplex PCR; TCRdb's table is partial and in-frame only. The sample lists 650,000 to 800,000 clones, about 90% seen once, with about 24% in the top ten. Sequences were obtained from naive CD8+ T cells sorted from blood. The receptors were sampled from a man under 40 in good health. Each CDR3 is given with its conserved first and last residue. A D gene is named only where the DNA matches it firmly. Rows may omit the clone size; those that give it use once, few, many or a size class.

TRBJ2-7	TRBV28	NA	NA	CASSLWTETYEQYF	TGTGCCAGCAGTTTGTGGACAGAGACCTACGAGCAGTACTTC
TRBJ1-2	TRBV7-9	NA	TRBD1	CASSFTGVDYGYTF	TGTGCCAGCAGCTTTACAGGGGTGGACTATGGCTACACCTTC
TRBJ2-6	TRBV11-2	NA	NA	CASSQIGSVGFSGANVLTF	TGTGCCAGCAGCCAAATAGGCTCCGTGGGTTTCTCTGGGGCCAACGTCCTGACTTTC
TRBJ2-5	TRBV19	NA	NA	CASSIGEGVRETQYF	TGTGCCAGTAGTATAGGGGAGGGGGTTCGAGAGACCCAGTACTTC
TRBJ2-7	TRBV10-1	NA	NA	CASSAGVIYEQYF	TGCGCCAGCAGTGCAGGGGTCATCTACGAGCAGTACTTC
TRBJ2-1	TRBV7-9	NA	NA	CASSSGLRGRYNEQFF	TGTGCCAGCAGCTCGGGACTTCGGGGCCGTTACAATGAGCAGTTCTTC
TRBJ1-5	TRBV7-8	once	TRBD1	CASRDSQGGQPQHF	TGTGCCAGCCGCGACTCTCAGGGGGGACAGCCCCAGCATTTT
TRBJ1-5	TRBV30	few	NA	CAWSVGQGNQPQHF	TGTGCCTGGAGTGTGGGGCAGGGGAATCAGCCCCAGCATTTT
TRBJ1-5	TRBV27	NA	NA	CASSLPNQPQHF	TGTGCCAGCAGTTTACCTAATCAGCCCCAGCATTTT
TRBJ1-4	TRBV27	NA	NA	CASSPRQSQEKLFF	TGTGCCAGCAGTCCCCGACAGAGCCAGGAAAAACTGTTTTTT
TRBJ2-1	TRBV4-1	NA	TRBD1	CASTSDRGPLNEQFF	TGCGCCAGCACCTCGGACAGGGGACCTTTAAATGAGCAGTTCTTC
TRBJ2-7	TRBV11-2	NA	NA	CASSPTTSYEQYF	TGTGCCAGCAGCCCGACTACTAGCTACGAGCAGTACTTC
TRBJ2-7	TRBV10-3	NA	TRBD2	CAISGPGTSAEQYF	TGTGCCATCAGCGGACCCGGGACTAGCGCCGAGCAGTACTTC
TRBJ2-1	TRBV6-1	once	NA	CASSERRYNEQFF	TGTGCCAGCAGTGAAAGACGCTACAATGAGCAGTTCTTC
TRBJ2-5	TRBV27	few	NA	CASSSPGETQYF	TGTGCCAGCAGTTCCCCCGGGGAGACCCAGTACTTC
TRBJ1-4	TRBV6-5	NA	NA	CASSYTPNEKLFF	TGTGCCAGCAGTTACACACCTAATGAAAAACTGTTTTTT
TRBJ2-1	TRBV4-1	NA	TRBD2	CASSPIAGEVNNEQFF	TGCGCCAGCAGCCCAATAGCGGGGGAGGTCAATAATGAGCAGTTCTTC
TRBJ2-3	TRBV27	NA	NA	CASSLRVVGSTDTQYF	TGTGCCAGCAGTTTACGGGTGGTGGGCAGCACAGATACGCAGTATTTT
TRBJ2-1	TRBV6-6	NA	NA	CASSPEGGWNEQFF	TGTGCCAGCAGCCCGGAGGGGGGCTGGAATGAGCAGTTCTTC
TRBJ1-2	TRBV19	NA	TRBD1	CASSTPGGQTTYYGYTF	TGTGCCAGTAGTACCCCAGGGGGACAGACTACCTACTATGGCTACACCTTC
TRBJ1-1	TRBV14	NA	NA	CASSQMGYTEAFF	TGTGCCAGCAGCCAAATGGGGTACACTGAAGCTTTCTTT
TRBJ2-6	TRBV7-3	NA	NA	CASSLAGANVLTF	TGTGCCAGCAGCTTAGCCGGGGCCAACGTCCTGACTTTC
TRBJ2-7	TRBV5-4	NA	NA	CASSYGTVGEQYF	TGTGCCAGCAGCTACGGGACCGTGGGCGAGCAGTACTTC
TRBJ1-5	TRBV15	NA	NA	CATTPGGVGNQPQHF	TGTGCCACCACCCCAGGAGGGGTCGGCAATCAGCCCCAGCATTTT
TRBJ2-7	TRBV4-2	NA	NA	CASSQDRTGGTSQYF	TGTGCCAGCAGCCAAGATCGGACCGGGGGTACGTCGCAGTACTTC
TRBJ2-5	TRBV6-5	NA	NA	CAISVEPYQETQYF	TGTGCCATCAGTGTCGAACCCTACCAAGAGACCCAGTACTTC
TRBJ1-3	TRBV19	NA	TRBD1	CASSRPGQGVNTIYF	TGTGCCAGTAGCAGACCGGGACAGGGTGTAAACACCATATATTTT
TRBJ2-7	TRBV13	NA	NA	CASSPGSYEQYF	TGTGCCAGCAGCCCGGGTTCCTACGAGCAGTACTTC
TRBJ2-7	TRBV7-9	NA	NA	CASSHPVRPYEQYF	TGTGCCAGCAGCCACCCGGTCCGGCCCTACGAGCAGTACTTC
TRBJ2-3	TRBV7-9	NA	TRBD2	CASSLSLADIDTQYF	TGTGCCAGCAGCTTATCCCTAGCGGACATAGATACGCAGTATTTT
TRBJ2-1	TRBV27	NA	TRBD2	CASRTNLLAGGSYNEQFF	TGTGCCAGCAGAACAAACCTTCTAGCGGGTGGCTCCTACAATGAGCAGTTCTTC
TRBJ2-1	TRBV11-2	NA	NA	CASRSMANEQFF	TGTGCCAGCAGGAGCATGGCCAATGAGCAGTTCTTC
TRBJ2-3	TRBV29-1	NA	TRBD2	CSVWRENSDTQYF	TGCAGCGTGTGGCGGGAGAACTCAGATACGCAGTATTTT
TRBJ2-3	TRBV7-9	NA	NA	CASSLGEGSSSTDTQYF	TGTGCCAGCAGCTTAGGAGAAGGTTCTTCTAGCACAGATACGCAGTATTTT
TRBJ2-7	TRBV6-6	NA	NA	CASTYRYPEQYF	TGTGCCAGCACCTACCGGTACCCCGAGCAGTACTTC
TRBJ2-1	TRBV6-1	NA	TRBD2	CASSEAGGRDNEQFF	TGTGCCAGCAGTGAAGCGGGAGGGCGGGACAATGAGCAGTTCTTC
TRBJ1-1	TRBV18	NA	TRBD1	CASSRTGEGDTEAFF	TGTGCCAGCTCACGGACAGGGGAGGGTGACACTGAAGCTTTCTTT
TRBJ2-1	TRBV7-9	NA	TRBD2	CASSPRDYPLDEQFF	TGTGCCAGCAGCCCCCGGGACTACCCTTTGGATGAGCAGTTCTTC
TRBJ2-3	TRBV6-5	NA	NA	CASRGQLEGTDTQYF	TGTGCCAGCAGAGGACAGCTTGAGGGCACAGATACGCAGTATTTT
TRBJ2-1	TRBV19	NA	NA	CASSVVSGSYNEQFF	TGTGCCAGTAGTGTAGTAAGTGGCTCCTACAATGAGCAGTTCTTC
TRBJ1-5	TRBV4-1	NA	NA	CASSQDGGYSNQPQHF	TGCGCCAGCAGCCAAGACGGGGGTTATAGCAATCAGCCCCAGCATTTT
TRBJ2-2	TRBV25-1	NA	NA	CASNSGKDTPYPGELFF	TGTGCCAGCAACTCAGGAAAGGACACCCCATACCCCGGGGAGCTGTTTTTT
TRBJ2-5	TRBV4-1	NA	TRBD1	CASSQVGTAPGAQYF	TGCGCCAGCAGCCAAGTGGGGACAGCGCCAGGGGCCCAGTACTTC
TRBJ1-1	TRBV7-9	NA	NA	CASSRRGAYTEAFF	TGTGCCAGCAGCCGAAGGGGGGCATACACTGAAGCTTTCTTT